Described below is a single T cell receptor beta chain sequence and its context. No antigen is known for it. Trimming stripped 0 bases from V and 5 bases from J, with 12 bases between. The germline V gene encodes CDR1 SGHRS and CDR2 YFSETQ. The CDR3 sequence is 15 residues long. The data stem from a study of T cell responses to AZD1222 COVID-19 vaccine. Produced via immunoSEQ multiplex PCR; TCRdb's table is partial and in-frame only. The table lists over 95,000 clones, around 88% of them singletons. Overall study findings and caveats: Mostly white British, mostly female donors; authors suggested clonal diversity may be underestimated. Spike regions recognized by vaccine-associated CD4 TCRs spanned the protein, led by 160-218 and 743-854.

The rearrangement uses TRBV5-1 and TRBJ2-1, with a possible D match to TRBD1 (6 bases). This clonotype was obtained from an adult in good health. The material sequenced was peripheral blood, taken on day 0 of AZD1222 vaccination. Written as DNA, the CDR3 is TGCGCCAGCAGCTTGGGACAGGTCATTAACAATGAGCAGTTCTTC. Its protein is CASSLGQVINNEQFF.